A selection of T cell receptor beta chains follows, all from one sample in a study of T-cell memory formation after mild COVID-19. TCRdb passed the 5' RACE reads through MiXCR, listing each CDR3 protein once. Seen here are fewer than 600,000 distinct CDR3 sequences, about 20% observed once, and the top ten hold around 7.7%. Sequencing was carried out using PBMCs or a T cell subset sorted from them (not recorded which). All receptors derive from an adult woman who had mild COVID-19 (a few samples of this study predate the infection). Cell type and time point are not known. Both conserved end residues are part of each CDR3. The order of the fields is V gene, CDR3 length, D gene, CDR3 protein. D genes are given only for firm matches.

>TRBV6-6|13|NA
CASSVYRNQPQHF
>TRBV7-2|15|NA
CASSSPAGSTDTQYF
>TRBV7-2|14|NA
CASSLQGSGNTTYF
>TRBV9|14|NA
CASSVGRLTGELFF
>TRBV4-3|15|TRBD2
CASSQVGAGGGELFF
>TRBV12-3/TRBV12-4|20|TRBD2
CASDSYKWLAGGSGPDTQYF
>TRBV18|15|TRBD2
CASSRTSGVTDTQYF
>TRBV10-3|15|TRBD1
CAISGGQGVNHEQYF
>TRBV7-9|13|NA
CASSPRASYEQYF
>TRBV9|14|TRBD2
CASSTRTSGDTQYF
>TRBV7-9|15|TRBD1
CASSFGTGTGGEAFF
>TRBV30|14|TRBD1
CAWTKGTEAYGYTF
>TRBV5-1|13|NA
CASSLAGGYGYTF
>TRBV7-2|17|TRBD2
CASSLGISGGAVDTQYF
>TRBV5-1|16|TRBD2
CASSSARGGAAGELFF
>TRBV5-1|16|TRBD1
CASRPTGQGENYGYTF
>TRBV12-3/TRBV12-4|13|NA
CASSLTWDNEQFF
>TRBV5-1|17|TRBD2
CASSSGPRGGTAYEQYF
>TRBV7-9|15|TRBD1
CASSFTDRVPYEQYF
>TRBV29-1|16|NA
CSVEGDGRSGANVLTF
>TRBV12-3/TRBV12-4|14|NA
CASSPAGANTEAFF
>TRBV5-1|17|TRBD2
CASSLDMTSGTPNEQYF
>TRBV7-9|14|NA
CASSYPPGQETQYF
>TRBV21-1|14|NA
CASSQGGERNTIYF
>TRBV13|14|TRBD1
CASSQKAGGYEQYF
>TRBV25-1|11|NA
CASSDRDGYTF
>TRBV7-3|16|TRBD1
CASSLLPTGVNTEAFF
>TRBV6-2/TRBV6-3|13|NA
CASRDGSPDTQYF
>TRBV4-1|14|TRBD2
CASSLGLAGVEQYF
>TRBV6-1|17|NA
CASSVSPGRPGAYEQYF
>TRBV24-1|14|NA
CATSDTRGKETQYF
>TRBV11-2|15|NA
CASSLWQAGANVLTF
>TRBV7-9|13|NA
CASSLKGAGEQYF
>TRBV5-1|15|NA
CASSLFRGMNTEAFF
>TRBV7-8|14|NA
CASSLTGTHNEQFF
>TRBV5-1|14|TRBD1
CASSPDRGLYEQYF
>TRBV12-5|14|NA
CASGSQGITDTQYF
>TRBV15|13|NA
CATGHNLYNEQFF
>TRBV18|14|NA
CASEQKGGAYEQYF
>TRBV10-3|15|NA
CAIAVGADGGSEAFF
>TRBV7-2|16|TRBD1
CASSFHPGQGDSPLHF